A selection of T cell receptor beta chains follows, all from one sample in a study of T cell responses to AZD1222 COVID-19 vaccine. Data came from immunoSEQ multiplex PCR; TCRdb stores just in-frame clones and leaves some out. Of roughly 120,000 clones in the sample, roughly 90% were seen once. Material: peripheral blood, obtained on day 0 of AZD1222 vaccination. These receptors came from an adult in good health. Each CDR3 is given with its conserved first and last residue. The D gene is left open where the match is weak. Rows may omit the clone size; those that give it use once, few, many or a size class.

TRBJ2-7,TRBD1,NA,TRBV28,CASRRGQGNYEQYF,TGTGCCAGCCGGAGGGGACAGGGGAACTACGAGCAGTACTTC
TRBJ2-1,TRBD2,NA,TRBV19,CASCSSGGFNEQFF,TGTGCCAGTTGTTCTAGCGGGGGGTTTAATGAGCAGTTCTTC
TRBJ2-3,NA,NA,TRBV2,CASCRTFGTDTQYF,TGTGCCTCTTGCAGGACTTTTGGCACAGATACGCAGTATTTT
TRBJ2-1,TRBD1,many,TRBV11-1,CASSLTGEAFYNEQFF,TGTGCCAGCAGCTTGACAGGGGAGGCCTTCTACAATGAGCAGTTCTTC
TRBJ1-4,NA,NA,TRBV15,CATSSPGETNEKLFF,TGTGCCACCAGCAGCCCGGGGGAAACTAATGAAAAACTGTTTTTT
TRBJ1-1,TRBD1,NA,TRBV2,CASNLGQLNTEAFF,TGTGCCAGCAACCTGGGACAGCTGAACACTGAAGCTTTCTTT
TRBJ2-2,NA,NA,TRBV10-1,CASSVVNTGELFF,TGCGCCAGCAGTGTCGTGAACACCGGGGAGCTGTTTTTT
TRBJ2-2,NA,NA,TRBV10-1,CASSPDATGELFF,TGCGCCAGCAGCCCTGATGCCACCGGGGAGCTGTTTTTT
TRBJ2-6,NA,NA,TRBV7-3,CASSFSHRPTGANVLTF,TGTGCCAGCAGCTTTTCACACAGGCCAACTGGGGCCAACGTCCTGACTTTC
TRBJ1-5,NA,NA,TRBV7-2,CASSLRSNQPQHF,TGTGCCAGCAGCTTACGGAGCAATCAGCCCCAGCATTTT
TRBJ1-6,NA,NA,TRBV28,CASRNLIDLHPYSPLHF,TGTGCCAGCAGAAACCTAATAGACCTCCACCCTTATTCACCCCTCCACTTT
TRBJ1-5,TRBD1,NA,TRBV7-2,CASSSSRGQGRRQPQHF,TGTGCCAGCAGCTCGTCTCGGGGACAGGGTAGACGTCAGCCCCAGCATTTT